Listed here are 23 T cell receptor beta chains from one sample, sequenced in a study of T-cell memory formation after mild COVID-19. MiXCR was run by TCRdb on the 5' RACE reads, yielding one entry per CDR3 protein. The sample lists 530,000 or so distinct CDR3 sequences, 17% occurring once. The sequencing sample was made of PBMCs or a T cell subset sorted from them (not recorded which). The receptors come from an adult woman who had mild COVID-19 (a few samples of this study predate the infection). Cell type and time point are not known.

This clonotype was found a few times. The chain joins TRBV19 to TRBJ2-1; TRBD2 agrees at 13 bases. V dropped 7 bases and J dropped 0; count of bases not matched to a gene: 12. Germline values: CDR1 LNHDA, CDR2 SQIVND (reference sequence). This CDR3 has 19 residues. The chain's CDR3 is CASMEYGTSGELSYNEQFF. In DNA form, the CDR3 reads TGTGCCAGTATGGAGTACGGGACTAGCGGGGAACTCTCCTACAATGAGCAGTTCTTC.

This clonotype was observed a few times. The J gene is TRBJ2-3, the V gene TRBV7-2, with TRBD1 matching 7 bases. Germline V CDR1 and CDR2: SGHTA, FQGNSA. With V trimmed by 2 bases and J by 3 bases, 5 bases remained unmatched. The CDR3 runs 15 residues. The CDR3 coding sequence is TGTGCCAGCAGCTTACAGAGGACAGGTACAGATACGCAGTATTTT. Amino acid sequence: CASSLQRTGTDTQYF.

This chain connects TRBV20-1 to TRBJ1-1, with TRBD1 matching 8 bases. This CDR3 has 14 amino acids. The trim removed 2 bases at V and 1 base at J, leaving 3 bases unmatched. The germline gives CDR1 DFQATT, CDR2 SNEGSKA (reference sequence). For the CDR3, the DNA is TGCAGTGCTAGATCCGGGACAGGGAACACTGAAGCTTTCTTT. Its translation is CSARSGTGNTEAFF.

V gene TRBV18 combines with J gene TRBJ1-2; D unresolved. Germline CDR1 reads KGHSH; CDR2 reads LQKENI. V gave up 5 bases and J gave up 1 base, with 17 bases separating them. CDR3 size: 16 residues. CDR3 sequence reads: CASSSSSSNVNYGYTF. The CDR3 nucleotides are TGTGCCAGCTCATCGTCTAGCAGCAATGTTAACTATGGCTACACCTTC.

This clonotype showed up just a few times. V and J are TRBV19 and TRBJ2-2; the D gene is possibly TRBD1 (5 bases). Trimming removed 7 bases at V and 3 bases at J, with 12 bases between. This CDR3 has 14 amino acids. CDR1 and CDR2 from the germline V gene are LNHDA and SQIVND (reference sequence). The CDR3 loop is CASNPGRYTGELFF. The CDR3 bases are TGTGCCAGTAACCCAGGGCGGTACACCGGGGAGCTGTTTTTT.

This clonotype was recorded at least ten times. The rearrangement uses TRBV7-9 and TRBJ2-1, with D perhaps TRBD2 (5 bases). V was cut by 1 base and J by 7 bases, with 14 bases left in between. There are 15 residues in the CDR3. Germline-derived CDR1 and CDR2 are SEHNR and FQNEAQ (reference sequence). The CDR3 reads CASSLGGNGKNEQFF. Here the CDR3 DNA reads TGTGCCAGCAGCTTAGGAGGGAACGGAAAAAATGAGCAGTTCTTC. The full variable domain, its missing parts supplied by reference TRBV7-9 and TRBJ2-1, is DTGVSQNPRHKITKRGQNVTFRCDPISEHNRLYWYRQTLGQGPEFLTYFQNEAQLEKSRLLSDRFSAERPKGSFSTLEIQRTEQGDSAMYLCASSLGGNGKNEQFFGPGTRLTVL.

V usage is TRBV29-1 and J usage is TRBJ2-2; the D is unclear. CDR1 is SQVTM, CDR2 ANQGSEA, per germline. The CDR3 totals 13 residues. The CDR3 reads CKPPGPRIGELFF. CDR3 nucleotide sequence: TGCAAGCCCCCCGGGCCAAGGATCGGGGAGCTGTTTTTT.

This clonotype appeared a few times. The chain employs TRBV6-6 and TRBJ2-6; D may be TRBD1 (5 bases). The germline V and J ends were trimmed by 6 bases and 4 bases, with 10 bases remaining between them. The germline V gene encodes CDR1 MNHNY and CDR2 SVGAGI (reference sequence). The CDR3 totals 14 residues. The CDR3 is CASRQGMGANVLTF. CDR3 coding DNA: TGTGCCAGCAGGCAGGGAATGGGGGCCAACGTCCTGACTTTC.

This clonotype has only a few counts. The CDR3 spells CASSQVGTSNTGELFF. The DNA of the CDR3 is TGCGCCAGCAGCCAAGTAGGGACTTCGAACACCGGGGAGCTGTTTTTT. This chain links TRBV4-1 with TRBJ2-2; the D gene is possibly TRBD2 (6 bases). CDR1 and CDR2 from the germline V gene are MGHRA and YSYEKL. The CDR3 runs 16 residues. Trimming removed 1 base at V and 0 bases at J, with 9 bases between.

V gene TRBV3-1 combines with J gene TRBJ2-7; D possibly corresponds to TRBD2 (5 bases). V was pared by 4 bases and J by 6 bases, with 13 bases between. The CDR3 is made up of 13 amino acids. CDR1 is LGHDT and CDR2 is YNNKEL in the germline V gene (reference sequence). The CDR3 DNA follows: TGTGCCAGCAGCCCCCCGGGATGGGCCGAGCAGTACTTC. Its translation: CASSPPGWAEQYF.

This clonotype was detected only a few times. V gene TRBV5-1 combines with J gene TRBJ2-1; 8 positions agree with TRBD1. This CDR3 spans 15 amino acids. Germline V gene data show CDR1 as SGHRS and CDR2 as YFSETQ. V was clipped by 3 bases and J by 8 bases; unmatched bases: 10. Here the CDR3 reads CASSSLARGLDEQFF. The CDR3 nucleotides read TGCGCCAGCAGCTCCTTAGCCAGGGGGCTGGATGAGCAGTTCTTC.

This clonotype was detected only a few times. This chain connects TRBV20-1 to TRBJ1-2; 7 bases are shared with TRBD1. The germline V gene has CDR1 DFQATT and CDR2 SNEGSKA (reference sequence). This CDR3 has 11 residues. Germline trimming cut 6 bases from V and 5 bases from J; bases unmatched to any gene: 3. The CDR3 sequence is CSAPTGYGYTF. The CDR3 nucleotides are TGCAGTGCGCCGACAGGGTATGGCTACACCTTC.

This clonotype was seen a handful of times. V gene TRBV5-4 combines with J gene TRBJ1-2; a possible D gene is TRBD1 (6 bases). Germline lookup yields CDR1 SGHNT and CDR2 YYREEE (reference sequence). V lost 3 bases and J lost 5, with 11 bases in between. The length of the CDR3 is 13 residues. The CDR3 is CASSSQGTYGYTF. In nucleotides, the CDR3 is TGTGCCAGCAGCTCACAGGGAACATATGGCTACACCTTC. Combining the CDR3 with reference TRBV5-4 and TRBJ1-2 gives the whole variable domain ETGVTQSPTHLIKTRGQQVTLRCSSQSGHNTVSWYQQALGQGPQFIFQYYREEENGRGNFPPRFSGLQFPNYSSELNVNALELDDSALYLCASSSQGTYGYTFGSGTRLTVV.

V and J are TRBV9 and TRBJ2-1; D perhaps matches TRBD2 (6 bases). This CDR3 comprises 16 residues. CDR1 SGDLS and CDR2 YYNGEE come from the germline V gene. V lost 4 bases to trimming and J lost 5 bases, with 19 bases between them. The chain's CDR3 is CASSPLALANHNEQFF. The CDR3 nucleotides read TGTGCCAGCAGCCCTCTGGCTCTAGCGAACCACAATGAGCAGTTCTTC. The whole variable domain, filled in from reference TRBV9 and TRBJ2-1, reads DSGVTQTPKHLITATGQRVTLRCSPRSGDLSVYWYQQSLDQGLQFLIQYYNGEERAKGNILERFSAQQFPDLHSELNLSSLELGDSALYFCASSPLALANHNEQFFGPGTRLTVL.

Only a few counts were recorded for this clonotype. This chain links TRBV18 with TRBJ2-1, with TRBD2 matching 8 bases. The CDR3 is 18 amino acids. In germline, CDR1 is KGHSH, CDR2 LQKENI. V gave up 2 bases and J gave up 3 bases; unmatched junction bases: 12. CDR3 in DNA: TGTGCCAGCTCACCATTCTCCAGCGGGAGTGCGGGCTACAATGAGCAGTTCTTC. Translated: CASSPFSSGSAGYNEQFF.

The gene calls are TRBV14 and TRBJ1-4; no definite D call. CDR3 length: 14 residues. Germline V gene sequence: CDR1 SGHDN, CDR2 FVKESK. The V end was cut by 0 bases, the J end by 8 bases, with 10 bases between. The CDR3 DNA follows: TGTGCCAGCAGCCAAGATCTTCTTGGCGAAAAACTGTTTTTT. This sequence encodes CASSQDLLGEKLFF.

The V gene is TRBV10-3, the J gene TRBJ1-5; D perhaps matches TRBD1 (6 bases). This CDR3 spans 14 amino acids. Germline CDR1 and CDR2: ENHRY and SYGVKD. V lost 2 bases and J lost 2, with 7 bases in between. The CDR3 loop reads CAISEPGGNQPQHF. Written as DNA, the CDR3 is TGTGCCATCAGTGAGCCAGGGGGCAATCAGCCCCAGCATTTT.

The rearrangement joins TRBV12-3 or TRBV12-4 to TRBJ2-3; D is possibly TRBD2 (6 bases). This CDR3 comprises 15 residues. V lost 6 bases and J 2 bases, leaving 15 bases between the germline ends. The CDR3 DNA reads TGTGCCAGCAGGAGACGGGACTCCTACACAGATACGCAGTATTTT. It specifies CASRRRDSYTDTQYF.

This clonotype was seen a handful of times. This sequence joins TRBV7-2 and TRBJ2-1; the match to TRBD2 covers 12 bases. Germline V gene lookup returns CDR1 SGHTA and CDR2 FQGNSA. This CDR3 region has 17 residues. V dropped 5 bases and J dropped 7; count of bases not matched to a gene: 12. This chain's CDR3 is CASSPTLLAGGENEQFF. As DNA, the CDR3 is TGTGCCAGCAGCCCTACTCTTCTAGCGGGAGGGGAAAATGAGCAGTTCTTC.

On this clonotype itself: An end of the junction differs from the germline gene, which may be a read error. This rearrangement joins TRBV30 to TRBJ2-7; 11 nucleotides match TRBD1. The CDR3 has 17 residues. Germline loops: CDR1 GTSNPN, CDR2 SVGIG (reference sequence). CDR3 coding DNA: TGTGCCTGGAGTAAGGGACAGGGGGGTATTCTCTCCTACGGGCAGTACTTC. This gives the protein CAWSKGQGGILSYGQYF.

This clonotype was seen only a few times. The CDR3 DNA sequence: TGCGCCAGCAGCCACACTATATATGGCACCGGGGAGCTGTTTTTT. The encoded protein is CASSHTIYGTGELFF. This chain uses TRBV4-3 with TRBJ2-2; no clear D gene. Germline CDR1 LGHNA, CDR2 YSLEER. The CDR3 extends over 15 amino acids. V was pared by 3 bases and J by 4 bases, with 12 bases between.

Many counts were recorded for this clonotype. The J gene is TRBJ2-7, the V gene TRBV4-2; no clear D. The germline V and J ends were trimmed by 0 bases and 0 bases, with 9 bases remaining between them. The length of the CDR3 is 15 residues. Germline lookup yields CDR1 LGHNA and CDR2 YNFKEQ. The CDR3 here is CASSQESASSYEQYF. CDR3 nucleotide sequence: TGTGCCAGCAGCCAAGAGTCGGCCTCCTCCTACGAGCAGTACTTC.

This clonotype was found many times. The chain uses TRBV20-1 and TRBJ1-6; D uncertain. Trimming took off 1 base at V and 4 bases at J, with 8 bases between the two ends. Germline values: CDR1 DFQATT, CDR2 SNEGSKA (reference sequence). This CDR3 has 14 residues. Here the CDR3 reads CSARVSGYNSPLHF. The CDR3 DNA reads as TGCAGTGCTAGAGTGTCCGGGTATAATTCACCCCTCCACTTT.